The TCR beta chain described here comes from a study of T-cell reconstitution after alpha-beta-depleted transplantation in children. The study's findings and limits: Several hundred expanded graft clones reportedly gave rise to the alpha-beta T cells present about two months after transplant.

A TCRbeta library incorporating unique molecular identifiers was prepared. TCRdb reanalysed the PCR reads using MiXCR and keeps one entry per CDR3 protein. Of 250,000 to 300,000 distinct CDR3 sequences in the sample, about 9.5% were seen once. This clonotype has just a few counts. Its antigen is not identified. This TCR derives from a boy in the first two years of life with acute myeloid leukemia, due to receive a stem cell transplant. Source: PBMCs, taken before TCRalphabeta/CD19-depleted stem cell transplant.

The CDR3 DNA reads TGTGCCAGCAGCTACCTAGTGGGGGCCACAGATACGCAGTATTTT. It yields the protein CASSYLVGATDTQYF. The V and J genes are TRBV6-5 and TRBJ2-3; a possible D gene is TRBD1 (6 bases). The CDR3 contains 15 residues. The germline V gene encodes CDR1 MNHEY and CDR2 SVGAGI. V lost 6 bases and J 2 bases, leaving 15 bases between the germline ends.